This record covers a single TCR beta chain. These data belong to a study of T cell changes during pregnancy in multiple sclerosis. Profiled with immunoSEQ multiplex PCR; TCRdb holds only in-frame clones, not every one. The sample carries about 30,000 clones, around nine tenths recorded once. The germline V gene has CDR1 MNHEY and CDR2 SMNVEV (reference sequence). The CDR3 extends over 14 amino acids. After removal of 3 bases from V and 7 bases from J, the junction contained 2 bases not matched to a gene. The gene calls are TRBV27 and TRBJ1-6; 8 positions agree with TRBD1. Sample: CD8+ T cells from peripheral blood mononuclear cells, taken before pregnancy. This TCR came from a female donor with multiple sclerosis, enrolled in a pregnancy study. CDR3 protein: CASSFYRGNSPLHF. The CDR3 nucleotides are TGTGCCAGCAGTTTTTACAGGGGGAATTCACCCCTCCACTTT.